The 23 T cell receptor beta chains below come from one sample, sequenced in a study of PD-L1 blockade in urothelial cancer. The time point is: pretreatment peripheral blood. The data were produced by immunoSEQ multiplex PCR, yet TCRdb's version contains in-frame clones alone and is incomplete. The data hold 40,000 to 60,000 clones, with 75% to 85% observed a single time. The source material was PBMCs, sampled around atezolizumab (anti-PD-L1) treatment. The receptors shown here come from a man aged 65-85 years with urothelial cancer.

The chain couples TRBV11-1 to TRBJ2-3, with TRBD2 identical over 7 bases. Per germline, CDR1 SGHAT and CDR2 FQDESV (reference sequence). V lost 0 bases, J lost 1 base, and 7 bases stayed unmatched. The CDR3 consists of 17 residues. In DNA, the CDR3 is TGTGCCAGCAGCTTAGCCCGGGGCGGGAGCGGCACAGATACGCAGTATTTT. As protein: CASSLARGGSGTDTQYF.

Comments on this clone: Other DNA variants within this sample encode the same CDR3. V gene TRBV7-8 combines with J gene TRBJ1-3; 7 nucleotides agree with TRBD1. The CDR3 consists of 15 residues. Per the germline V gene, CDR1 is SGHVS and CDR2 is FQNEAQ. Germline trimming cut 5 bases from V and 0 bases from J; bases unmatched to any gene: 4. CDR3 region: CASSPGTDSGNTIYF. DNA of the CDR3: TGTGCCAGCAGCCCCGGGACAGACTCTGGAAACACCATATATTTT.

The chain recombines TRBV28 with TRBJ2-4; perhaps TRBD1 as D (6 bases). Trimming left V 7 bases short and J 7 bases short, with 14 bases between. There are 13 residues in the CDR3. Germline V gene lookup returns CDR1 MDHEN and CDR2 SYDVKM. The CDR3 nucleotides are TGTGCCAGCACTCCCCAAGACAGGAACATTCAGTACTTC. Protein sequence: CASTPQDRNIQYF.

The chain is built from TRBV19 and TRBJ2-1; TRBD2 agrees at 7 bases. Trimming took 6 bases from V and 1 from J; bases not matched to a gene: 12. CDR1 is LNHDA, CDR2 SQIVND, per germline (reference sequence). The CDR3 is made up of 17 amino acids. The CDR3, as DNA: TGTGCCAGTAGCTCAACCTGGGAGGGCCGATCCTACAATGAGCAGTTCTTC. Amino acids: CASSSTWEGRSYNEQFF.

V and J are TRBV29-1 and TRBJ1-2; 8 nucleotides agree with TRBD1. The V gene end was trimmed by 4 bases and the J gene end by 3 bases; junction bases not matched to a gene: 7. Germline-derived CDR1 and CDR2 are SQVTM and ANQGSEA. CDR3 length equals 14 residues. The CDR3 nucleotides are TGCAGCGTTGGAGAGACAGGGGCCTACTATGGCTACACCTTC. Translating it yields CSVGETGAYYGYTF.

This clone has more than one count but fewer than ten. The chain couples TRBV7-2 to TRBJ1-4; no clear D. This CDR3 is 13 amino acids long. Trimming removed 5 bases from V and 8 bases from J, with 12 bases in between. The germline CDR1 and CDR2 sequences are SGHTA and FQGNSA. CDR3 nucleotides: TGTGCCAGCAGCGATCCCGGGGAGGAAAAACTGTTTTTT. Amino acid sequence: CASSDPGEEKLFF.

Remarks on this clone: Distinct nucleotide sequences in the sample also encode this CDR3. This chain joins TRBV18 and TRBJ1-1, with 10 bases lining up with TRBD1. V lost 3 bases, J lost 0 bases, and 1 base stayed unmatched. CDR3 length: 15 residues. CDR1 and CDR2 from the germline V gene are KGHSH and LQKENI. The CDR3 protein is CASSPGQGVNTEAFF. CDR3 sequence (DNA): TGTGCCAGCTCACCCGGACAGGGGGTGAACACTGAAGCTTTCTTT.

The gene calls are TRBV4-2 and TRBJ2-7, with TRBD2 matching 8 bases. Germline V gene lookup returns CDR1 LGHNA and CDR2 YNFKEQ. This CDR3 region has 14 residues. Trimming took 4 bases from V and 5 from J; bases not matched to a gene: 7. CDR3 sequence reads: CASSRTSSPNEQYF. DNA of the CDR3: TGTGCCAGCAGCCGGACTAGCTCCCCTAACGAGCAGTACTTC.

J is TRBJ1-2 and V is TRBV6-5; D is undetermined. Deletions cut 2 bases from V and 6 bases from J, with 13 bases between. The CDR3 has 14 residues. Germline V gives CDR1 MNHEY, CDR2 SVGAGI. CDR3: CASSYGEKRDGYTF. CDR3 nucleotides: TGTGCCAGCAGTTACGGGGAGAAGAGGGATGGCTACACCTTC.

Regarding this clone: The same CDR3 is also encoded by other DNA sequences in this sample. This chain uses TRBV5-4 with TRBJ1-1; TRBD1 agrees at 9 bases. There are 14 residues in the CDR3. Trimming took 3 bases from V and 5 from J; bases not matched to a gene: 5. From germline, CDR1 is SGHNT and CDR2 YYREEE (reference sequence). The CDR3 sequence: CASSSGQGRTEAFF. The CDR3 DNA sequence: TGTGCCAGCAGCTCCGGACAGGGGAGGACTGAAGCTTTCTTT.

V and J are TRBV7-8 and TRBJ2-1; 8 nucleotides agree with TRBD1. Germline CDR1 and CDR2: SGHVS and FQNEAQ. With V trimmed by 0 bases and J by 10 bases, 5 bases remained unmatched. CDR3 length: 14 amino acids. The CDR3 bases are TGTGCCAGCAGCTTAGCGAGGGCAGGGGGCGAGCAGTTCTTC. This codes for CASSLARAGGEQFF.

The J gene is TRBJ1-4, the V gene TRBV18; TRBD1 is a possible D gene (6 bases). Germline V gene lookup returns CDR1 KGHSH and CDR2 LQKENI. Trimming pared 3 bases from V and 1 base from J, leaving 9 bases between. The length of the CDR3 is 15 residues. The CDR3 DNA follows: TGTGCCAGCTCACCGAAGGACAGAACTAATGAAAAACTGTTTTTT. This codes for CASSPKDRTNEKLFF.

This chain uses TRBV19 with TRBJ1-5; D is unresolved. V lost 6 bases to trimming and J lost 0 bases, with 6 bases between them. The CDR3 covers 13 residues. The germline V gene has CDR1 LNHDA and CDR2 SQIVND (reference sequence). The CDR3 bases are TGTGCCAGTAGCAGCGATAGCAATCAGCCCCAGCATTTT. Residues: CASSSDSNQPQHF.

CDR3 residues: CASSMGQGGNTEAFF. The DNA for the CDR3 is TGTGCCAGCAGCATGGGACAGGGGGGGAACACTGAAGCTTTCTTT. The rearrangement links TRBV7-9 to TRBJ1-1, with TRBD1 matching 11 bases. Germline V lookup: CDR1 SEHNR, CDR2 FQNEAQ (reference sequence). This CDR3 spans 15 amino acids. Unmatched junction bases numbered 3, after V lost 5 bases and J lost 1 base.

The CDR3 loop is CASSFGLSSGNTIYF. CDR3 DNA: TGTGCCAGCAGCTTCGGACTATCCTCTGGAAACACCATATATTTT. The chain is built from TRBV7-9 and TRBJ1-3; no clear D. Trimming took off 3 bases at V and 0 bases at J, with 9 bases between the two ends. Germline V lookup: CDR1 SEHNR, CDR2 FQNEAQ (reference sequence). The length of the CDR3 is 15 residues.

This clone was seen a few times. The genes are TRBV12-2 and TRBJ2-7; the table's D call, TRBD2, has no DNA check behind it. TRBV12-2 is listed as a pseudogene. The CDR3 has 16 residues. CDR3: CASRPSSGTSFYEQYF. CDR3 nucleotides: TGTGCAAGTCGCCCTAGCTCCGGGACTAGCTTCTACGAGCAGTACTTC.

The rearrangement uses TRBV28 and TRBJ2-7, with D uncertain. CDR1 is MDHEN and CDR2 is SYDVKM in the germline V gene. Trimming removed 6 bases from V and 2 bases from J, with 8 bases in between. CDR3 length: 12 residues. This CDR3 reads CASRESPYEQYF. The DNA of the CDR3 is TGTGCCAGCAGGGAGAGCCCCTACGAGCAGTACTTC.

V is TRBV19 and J is TRBJ2-2; TRBD2 matches at 9 bases. Germline trimming cut 5 bases from V and 6 bases from J; bases unmatched to any gene: 4. Germline V lookup: CDR1 LNHDA, CDR2 SQIVND (reference sequence). This CDR3 has 14 amino acids. The CDR3 DNA is TGTGCCAGTAGTCCAGTAGCGGGAGCCGGGGAGCTGTTTTTT. Its protein is CASSPVAGAGELFF.

This clone appeared once. V usage is TRBV4-1 and J usage is TRBJ1-2, with 8 bases aligning to TRBD1. Looked up from germline, CDR1 is MGHRA and CDR2 is YSYEKL. Trimming took 0 bases from V and 5 from J; bases not matched to a gene: 5. The CDR3 contains 15 residues. CDR3 amino acids: CASSQDPGGGYGYTF. CDR3 in DNA: TGCGCCAGCAGCCAAGATCCAGGGGGCGGTTATGGCTACACCTTC.

This clone came up a few times. This sequence joins TRBV30 and TRBJ1-2; the D gene is possibly TRBD1 (5 bases). The CDR3 consists of 14 residues. V lost 0 bases, J lost 5 bases, and 13 bases lay in between. Germline loops: CDR1 GTSNPN, CDR2 SVGIG (reference sequence). CDR3 DNA: TGTGCCTGGAGTGTAGAGAGGGAGGGGTATGGCTACACCTTC. It encodes CAWSVEREGYGYTF.

V gene TRBV28 combines with J gene TRBJ1-2, with TRBD1 matching 9 bases. The V and J ends lost 7 bases and 4 bases, in that order; junction bases with no gene match: 13. The CDR3 has 16 amino acids. Germline V gene sequence: CDR1 MDHEN, CDR2 SYDVKM. In nucleotides, the CDR3 is TGTGCCAGCACCCGAATGGGGGACAGGGAAGGCTATGGCTACACCTTC. Translating it yields CASTRMGDREGYGYTF.

Ten or more counts support this clone. This chain links TRBV5-8 with TRBJ1-1, with D uncertain. Per the germline V gene, CDR1 is SGHTS and CDR2 is YDEGEE. CDR3 length: 15 residues. Trimming took off 0 bases at V and 1 base at J, with 10 bases between the two ends. CDR3 amino acids: CASSLAGNSNTEAFF. DNA for the CDR3: TGTGCCAGCAGCTTGGCGGGAAACTCGAACACTGAAGCTTTCTTT.

This clone came up many times. The rearrangement uses TRBV28 and TRBJ2-1; TRBD2 aligns across 10 bases. With V trimmed by 3 bases and J by 9 bases, 8 bases remained unmatched. Germline V gene data show CDR1 as MDHEN and CDR2 as SYDVKM. This CDR3 is 15 amino acids long. In nucleotides, the CDR3 is TGTGCCAGCAGTTTCCGAGCGGGAGGGAGAAGTGAGCAGTTCTTC. Its protein product is CASSFRAGGRSEQFF.